These 17 T cell receptor beta chains were sequenced from one sample in a study of cytomegalovirus exposure and HLA in healthy donors. PCR amplification relied on 60 Vbeta primers (plus 13 Jbeta primers). Only in-frame clones appear in the TCRdb table, and some are missing; sequencing was by immunoSEQ multiplex PCR. Altogether some 140,000 clones are present, 76% being singletons, with the ten largest covering about 3.1%. Sample: PBMCs. The receptors stem from a man aged 35-49 years in good health and CMV-seronegative.

V and J are TRBV2 and TRBJ2-2; 7 nucleotides line up with TRBD1. CDR3 length: 14 residues. V shed 4 bases and J 7 bases; nucleotides not matched to a gene: 6. Per the germline V gene, CDR1 is SNHLY and CDR2 is FYNNEI. The chain's CDR3 is CASSGTGAVGELFF. The CDR3 bases are TGTGCCAGCAGTGGGACAGGAGCGGTCGGGGAGCTGTTTTTT.

The J gene is TRBJ2-7, the V gene TRBV18, with 8 bases fitting TRBD2. The V segment lost 3 bases and the J segment 3 bases; nucleotides outside the gene matches: 7. Germline V gene lookup returns CDR1 KGHSH and CDR2 LQKENI. The CDR3 contains 15 residues. The CDR3 coding sequence is TGTGCCAGCTCACCGGCCGGGAGCGGGGGCTACGAGCAGTACTTC. Translation: CASSPAGSGGYEQYF. The complete variable domain, with remaining parts taken from reference TRBV18 and TRBJ2-7, reads NAGVMQNPRHLVRRRGQEARLRCSPMKGHSHVYWYRQLPEEGLKFMVYLQKENIIDESGMPKERFSAEFPKEGPSILRIQQVVRGDSAAYFCASSPAGSGGYEQYFGPGTRLTVT.

This chain connects TRBV15 to TRBJ1-5; TRBD1 agrees at 7 bases. Germline loops: CDR1 LNHNV, CDR2 YYDKDF (reference sequence). This CDR3 region has 16 residues. Trimming removed 1 base from V and 8 bases from J; junction bases left unmatched: 11. The CDR3 reads CATSRVPTGSGEPQHF. CDR3 in DNA: TGTGCCACCAGCAGAGTTCCGACAGGGAGCGGAGAGCCCCAGCATTTT. Full variable domain (rest looked up from reference TRBV15 and TRBJ1-5): DAMVIQNPRYQVTQFGKPVTLSCSQTLNHNVMYWYQQKSSQAPKLLFHYYDKDFNNEADTPDNFQSRRPNTSFCFLDIRSPGLGDTAMYLCATSRVPTGSGEPQHFGDGTRLSIL.

The chain is built from TRBV6-5 and TRBJ2-3; possible D gene TRBD1, 5 bases. Germline CDR1 is MNHEY and CDR2 is SVGAGI. This CDR3 has 15 residues. The V gene lost 1 base and the J gene lost 0 bases, with 8 bases spanning the gap. As DNA, the CDR3 is TGTGCCAGCAGTTACTTCCCAGGGAGCACAGATACGCAGTATTTT. This sequence encodes CASSYFPGSTDTQYF.

V is TRBV4-3 and J is TRBJ2-5; 11 bases agree with TRBD2. The V gene's germline CDR1 is LGHNA and CDR2 YSLEER. The CDR3 length is 16 residues. V lost 4 bases and J lost 6; bases outside the gene matches: 10. CDR3 in DNA: TGCGCCAGCAGCCGTCAGACTAGCGGGGCCCGGAAGACCCAGTACTTC. Translation gives CASSRQTSGARKTQYF.

The chain employs TRBV19 and TRBJ2-5; 13 bases match TRBD2. CDR1 and CDR2 from the germline V gene are LNHDA and SQIVND (reference sequence). CDR3 size: 20 residues. V shed 4 bases, J shed 5 bases, and the junction held 19 bases outside the gene matches. In DNA form, the CDR3 reads TGTGCCAGTAGTACGTGGGACTTCACCACTAGCGGGGGGGCTGGTGAGACCCAGTACTTC. It translates to CASSTWDFTTSGGAGETQYF.

This clone has more than one count but fewer than ten. The rearrangement joins TRBV10-1 to TRBJ2-7; TRBD2 matches 7 bases. The germline V gene encodes CDR1 WNHNN and CDR2 SYGVQD (reference sequence). The CDR3 has 17 residues. V shed 2 bases and J 2 bases; nucleotides not matched to a gene: 12. CDR3: CASSERGGGFGTYEQYF. In DNA form, the CDR3 reads TGCGCCAGCAGTGAGCGGGGCGGGGGTTTCGGGACCTACGAGCAGTACTTC.

This clone appeared once. The V call is TRBV5-4, the J call TRBJ1-2; the match to TRBD1 covers 9 bases. This CDR3 is 13 amino acids long. CDR1 SGHNT and CDR2 YYREEE come from the germline V gene (reference sequence). V lost 4 bases and J lost 8; bases outside the gene matches: 6. DNA for the CDR3: TGTGCCAGCAGCCCTACAGGGGGCATGGGCTACACCTTC. Amino acid sequence: CASSPTGGMGYTF.

The rearrangement uses TRBV7-2 and TRBJ2-1; a possible D gene is TRBD2 (6 bases). CDR1 and CDR2 from the germline V gene are SGHTA and FQGNSA. V gave up 3 bases and J gave up 10 bases, with 13 bases separating them. The CDR3 is made up of 13 amino acids. For the CDR3, the DNA is TGTGCCAGCAGCTTTCGCGGGGCGGTGGAGCAGTTCTTC. As protein: CASSFRGAVEQFF.

This clone occurred once. V is TRBV19 and J is TRBJ2-2; TRBD1 aligns across 10 bases. The CDR3 has 16 residues. The V gene end was trimmed by 5 bases and the J gene end by 3 bases; junction bases not matched to a gene: 6. Germline-derived CDR1 and CDR2 are LNHDA and SQIVND (reference sequence). CDR3 sequence (DNA): TGTGCCAGTAGTCCACGACAGGGGGCGGACACCGGGGAGCTGTTTTTT. It specifies CASSPRQGADTGELFF.

This chain connects TRBV18 to TRBJ2-7; 7 nucleotides match TRBD2. The germline V gene encodes CDR1 KGHSH and CDR2 LQKENI. V shed 4 bases, J shed 6 bases, and the junction held 6 bases outside the gene matches. The CDR3 has 13 amino acids. This chain's CDR3 is CASSQGGLGEQYF. The CDR3 DNA reads as TGTGCCAGCTCACAGGGAGGGTTGGGCGAGCAGTACTTC.

The chain carries TRBV5-6 and TRBJ2-5; tentatively, D is TRBD2 (5 bases). This CDR3 is built from 16 residues. V was trimmed by 3 bases and J by 5 bases, leaving 20 bases between them. The germline V gene has CDR1 SGHDT and CDR2 YYEEEE. CDR3 sequence reads: CASSSDRSGIWETQYF. The CDR3 DNA sequence: TGTGCCAGCAGCTCGGACCGGTCCGGGATCTGGGAGACCCAGTACTTC.

The chain has TRBV7-2 and TRBJ2-1; 12 bases are shared with TRBD1. Per the germline V gene, CDR1 is SGHTA and CDR2 is FQGNSA. The CDR3 consists of 16 residues. J lost 9 bases, V lost 5 bases, and 11 bases had no gene match. CDR3 protein: CASSPGTGGGMGEQFF. In DNA, the CDR3 is TGTGCCAGCAGCCCGGGGACAGGGGGCGGTATGGGTGAGCAGTTCTTC. The full variable domain, rest sourced from reference TRBV7-2 and TRBJ2-1, is GAGVSQSPSNKVTEKGKDVELRCDPISGHTALYWYRQSLGQGLEFLIYFQGNSAPDKSGLPSDRFSAERTGGSVSTLTIQRTQQEDSAVYLCASSPGTGGGMGEQFFGPGTRLTVL.

This clone was recorded a few times. Written as DNA, the CDR3 is TGTGCCAGTAGTGGGGACAGGGGCACTGAAGCTTTCTTT. Translation gives CASSGDRGTEAFF. The chain is built from TRBV19 and TRBJ1-1, with 10 nucleotides matching TRBD1. The CDR3 runs 13 residues. V shed 5 bases, J shed 4 bases, and the junction held 1 base outside the gene matches. Germline CDR1 and CDR2: LNHDA and SQIVND (reference sequence).

The V call is TRBV19, the J call TRBJ1-1; possibly TRBD1 for D (5 bases). The CDR3 is made up of 12 amino acids. The V gene lost 3 bases and the J gene lost 5 bases, with 7 bases spanning the gap. CDR1 is LNHDA and CDR2 is SQIVND in the germline V gene (reference sequence). As DNA, the CDR3 is TGTGCCAGTAGTATGGGGCGTACTGAAGCTTTCTTT. Translating gives CASSMGRTEAFF.

The rearrangement joins TRBV5-4 to TRBJ2-3, with 13 bases lining up with TRBD2. J gave up 4 bases and V 0 bases, and 8 bases lay outside the gene matches. Germline-derived CDR1 and CDR2 are SGHNT and YYREEE (reference sequence). The CDR3 totals 18 residues. CDR3: CASSLGGTSGKPSDTQYF. The DNA for the CDR3 is TGTGCCAGCAGCTTGGGGGGGACTAGCGGGAAGCCTTCAGATACGCAGTATTTT.

The J gene is TRBJ2-5, the V gene TRBV6-6; weak D call: TRBD1 (5 bases). The CDR3 runs 13 residues. Germline V lookup: CDR1 MNHNY, CDR2 SVGAGI (reference sequence). Trimming removed 6 bases from V and 2 bases from J, with 10 bases in between. CDR3 nucleotide sequence: TGTGCCAGCAGGCCGACAGTTCAAGAGACCCAGTACTTC. This encodes CASRPTVQETQYF.